These T cell receptor beta chains were read from a single sample in a study of blood T cells in healthy people across ages. A single record per CDR3 protein comes from TCRdb applying MiXCR to the 5' RACE reads. The table records roughly 930,000 distinct CDR3 sequences, approximately 49% of them present only once. Sequencing was performed on blood. These receptors came from a man younger than 45 in good health. The CDR3 runs from the conserved cysteine through the conserved F or W. D genes are given only for firm matches. Clone sizes are given selectively: once, few, many, or a class where the clone is expanded.

D gene: TRBD2
clone size: .
V gene: TRBV7-9
J gene: TRBJ2-3
CDR3 protein: CASSFGGLAGGRDTQYF
CDR3 DNA: TGTGCCAGCAGCTTTGGGGGACTAGCGGGGGGAAGAGATACGCAGTATTTT

D gene: .
clone size: few
V gene: TRBV3-1
J gene: TRBJ2-3
CDR3 protein: CASSPWGFESDHTDTQYF
CDR3 DNA: TGTGCCAGCAGCCCCTGGGGGTTTGAGAGCGACCACACAGATACGCAGTATTTT

D gene: TRBD1
clone size: .
V gene: TRBV4-2
J gene: TRBJ2-7
CDR3 protein: CASSQDQQTGGEQYF
CDR3 DNA: TGTGCCAGCAGCCAAGATCAACAGACAGGGGGCGAGCAGTACTTC

D gene: .
clone size: once
V gene: TRBV5-1
J gene: TRBJ2-2
CDR3 protein: CASSLTSSDPGELFF
CDR3 DNA: TGCGCCAGCAGCTTGACGTCGTCGGATCCCGGGGAGCTGTTTTTT

D gene: TRBD2
clone size: .
V gene: TRBV9
J gene: TRBJ2-3
CDR3 protein: CASSPRTSGGANTQYF
CDR3 DNA: TGTGCCAGCAGCCCCCGGACTAGCGGGGGGGCGAATACGCAGTATTTT

D gene: .
clone size: .
V gene: TRBV6-5
J gene: TRBJ2-1
CDR3 protein: CASSDELSNEQFF
CDR3 DNA: TGTGCCAGCAGTGACGAGCTGAGCAATGAGCAGTTCTTC

D gene: TRBD1
clone size: few
V gene: TRBV20-1
J gene: TRBJ1-2
CDR3 protein: CSASLIAGGAGDGYTF
CDR3 DNA: TGCAGTGCTAGCTTAATAGCAGGGGGCGCAGGTGATGGCTACACCTTC

D gene: .
clone size: many
V gene: TRBV7-9
J gene: TRBJ1-2
CDR3 protein: CASSLVGLTYGYTF
CDR3 DNA: TGTGCCAGCAGCTTAGTCGGCCTCACCTATGGCTACACCTTC

D gene: .
clone size: .
V gene: TRBV5-1
J gene: TRBJ2-3
CDR3 protein: CASSRLPTDTQYF
CDR3 DNA: TGCGCCAGCAGTCGTTTACCCACAGATACGCAGTATTTT

D gene: .
clone size: .
V gene: TRBV20-1
J gene: TRBJ2-3
CDR3 protein: CSALRGGSTDTQYF
CDR3 DNA: TGCAGTGCTCTAAGAGGGGGTAGCACAGATACGCAGTATTTT

D gene: TRBD1
clone size: few
V gene: TRBV29-1
J gene: TRBJ2-1
CDR3 protein: CSVGRDRGLIVQFF
CDR3 DNA: TGCAGCGTTGGCCGGGACAGGGGCCTGATCGTCCAGTTCTTC

D gene: TRBD2
clone size: .
V gene: TRBV12-3/TRBV12-4
J gene: TRBJ2-5
CDR3 protein: CAGSLSSGGADETQYF
CDR3 DNA: TGTGCCGGCAGTCTTTCTAGCGGGGGGGCCGATGAGACCCAGTACTTC

D gene: .
clone size: .
V gene: TRBV20-1
J gene: TRBJ1-3
CDR3 protein: CSARRTSGNTIYF
CDR3 DNA: TGCAGTGCTCGCCGAACCTCTGGAAACACCATATATTTT

D gene: .
clone size: .
V gene: TRBV5-1
J gene: TRBJ2-1
CDR3 protein: CACSTFLGYGEQFF
CDR3 DNA: TGCGCCTGCAGCACATTCCTAGGATACGGTGAGCAGTTCTTC

D gene: .
clone size: few
V gene: TRBV20-1
J gene: TRBJ1-5
CDR3 protein: CSASFEASQNSNQPQHF
CDR3 DNA: TGCAGTGCTAGTTTCGAAGCTAGCCAAAATAGCAATCAGCCCCAGCATTTT

D gene: .
clone size: .
V gene: TRBV7-2
J gene: TRBJ1-6
CDR3 protein: CASSLGLRTYNSPLHF
CDR3 DNA: TGTGCCAGCAGCTTAGGGTTGAGGACCTATAATTCACCCCTCCACTTT

D gene: .
clone size: .
V gene: TRBV7-2
J gene: TRBJ2-1
CDR3 protein: CASSLGRDITKFF
CDR3 DNA: TGTGCCAGCAGCTTAGGACGGGACATAACGAAGTTCTTC

D gene: TRBD2
clone size: .
V gene: TRBV20-1
J gene: TRBJ2-5
CDR3 protein: CSAIIGGAGETQYF
CDR3 DNA: TGCAGTGCTATTATCGGGGGGGCGGGAGAGACCCAGTACTTC

D gene: .
clone size: .
V gene: TRBV7-8
J gene: TRBJ2-6
CDR3 protein: CASRGAYNVLTF
CDR3 DNA: TGTGCCAGCAGGGGGGCCTACAACGTCCTGACTTTC

D gene: .
clone size: few
V gene: TRBV6-6
J gene: TRBJ2-5
CDR3 protein: CASSDFGLETQYF
CDR3 DNA: TGTGCCAGCAGTGACTTCGGCCTAGAGACCCAGTACTTC

D gene: TRBD2
clone size: few
V gene: TRBV3-1
J gene: TRBJ2-4
CDR3 protein: CASSPGLIAKNIQYF
CDR3 DNA: TGTGCCAGCAGCCCGGGACTAATAGCCAAAAACATTCAGTACTTC

D gene: TRBD1
clone size: once
V gene: TRBV29-1
J gene: TRBJ2-5
CDR3 protein: CSIDGQGSLHQETQYF
CDR3 DNA: TGCAGCATTGACGGACAGGGAAGTTTGCACCAAGAGACCCAGTACTTC

D gene: .
clone size: .
V gene: TRBV12-3/TRBV12-4
J gene: TRBJ1-1
CDR3 protein: CASRKQGGAFF
CDR3 DNA: TGTGCCAGCAGGAAACAGGGTGGAGCTTTCTTT

D gene: TRBD2
clone size: few
V gene: TRBV4-1
J gene: TRBJ2-5
CDR3 protein: CASGPGLAWETQYF
CDR3 DNA: TGCGCCAGCGGCCCGGGACTAGCGTGGGAGACCCAGTACTTC

D gene: .
clone size: .
V gene: TRBV2
J gene: TRBJ2-4
CDR3 protein: CASSERFVELAKNLQYF
CDR3 DNA: TGTGCCAGCAGTGAGCGGTTCGTAGAGCTAGCCAAAAACCTTCAGTACTTC

D gene: .
clone size: .
V gene: TRBV4-1
J gene: TRBJ1-2
CDR3 protein: CASSQEGTRGTLYGYTF
CDR3 DNA: TGCGCCAGCAGCCAAGAAGGGACCAGGGGCACTCTTTATGGCTACACCTTC

D gene: .
clone size: .
V gene: TRBV5-6
J gene: TRBJ1-6
CDR3 protein: CASSPFNNSPLHF
CDR3 DNA: TGTGCCAGCAGCCCCTTTAATAATTCACCCCTCCACTTT

D gene: TRBD1
clone size: .
V gene: TRBV5-1
J gene: TRBJ1-2
CDR3 protein: CASQGTGATYGYTF
CDR3 DNA: TGCGCCAGCCAAGGGACAGGGGCGACCTATGGCTACACCTTC

D gene: .
clone size: many
V gene: TRBV20-1
J gene: TRBJ2-3
CDR3 protein: CRVGGQTDTQYF
CDR3 DNA: TGCAGGGTGGGGGGACAGACAGATACGCAGTATTTT

D gene: .
clone size: .
V gene: TRBV5-5
J gene: TRBJ1-1
CDR3 protein: CASSLSSAYTEAFF
CDR3 DNA: TGTGCCAGCAGCTTGTCCTCAGCGTACACTGAAGCTTTCTTT

D gene: .
clone size: few
V gene: TRBV14
J gene: TRBJ2-7
CDR3 protein: CASSLTTLGEQYF
CDR3 DNA: TGTGCCAGCAGCCTGACAACACTTGGCGAGCAGTACTTC

D gene: TRBD2
clone size: .
V gene: TRBV6-2/TRBV6-3
J gene: TRBJ2-7
CDR3 protein: CASSPTSGGIYEQYF
CDR3 DNA: TGTGCCAGCAGTCCTACTAGCGGGGGGATCTACGAGCAGTACTTC

D gene: .
clone size: .
V gene: TRBV4-1
J gene: TRBJ2-7
CDR3 protein: CASSQVALAQDEQYF
CDR3 DNA: TGCGCCAGCAGCCAAGTGGCACTAGCTCAAGACGAGCAGTACTTC

D gene: TRBD1
clone size: .
V gene: TRBV30
J gene: TRBJ1-2
CDR3 protein: CAWETGTDYGYTF
CDR3 DNA: TGTGCCTGGGAAACCGGGACAGACTATGGCTACACCTTC

D gene: .
clone size: .
V gene: TRBV2
J gene: TRBJ1-2
CDR3 protein: CASRIGVGVGYGYTF
CDR3 DNA: TGTGCCAGCAGGATAGGCGTAGGGGTTGGCTATGGCTACACCTTC

D gene: .
clone size: few
V gene: TRBV5-6
J gene: TRBJ2-3
CDR3 protein: CASSPDQEFTDTQYF
CDR3 DNA: TGTGCCAGCAGCCCGGACCAGGAATTTACAGATACGCAGTATTTT

D gene: .
clone size: .
V gene: TRBV9
J gene: TRBJ1-2
CDR3 protein: CASSVAPNYGYTF
CDR3 DNA: TGTGCCAGCAGCGTAGCCCCTAACTATGGCTACACCTTC

D gene: TRBD1
clone size: once
V gene: TRBV5-6
J gene: TRBJ2-7
CDR3 protein: CASSPDRINSYEQYF
CDR3 DNA: TGTGCCAGCAGCCCGGACAGGATTAACTCCTACGAGCAGTACTTC

D gene: .
clone size: .
V gene: TRBV6-2/TRBV6-3
J gene: TRBJ1-5
CDR3 protein: CASSYSWTHSNQPQHF
CDR3 DNA: TGTGCCAGCAGTTACTCATGGACACATAGCAATCAGCCCCAGCATTTT

D gene: .
clone size: few
V gene: TRBV12-3/TRBV12-4
J gene: TRBJ1-4
CDR3 protein: CASRPQVGINEKLFF
CDR3 DNA: TGTGCCAGCAGGCCACAAGTGGGGATAAATGAAAAACTGTTTTTT

D gene: .
clone size: once
V gene: TRBV12-3/TRBV12-4
J gene: TRBJ1-5
CDR3 protein: CASTRGVGNQPQHF
CDR3 DNA: TGTGCCAGCACTAGAGGGGTCGGGAATCAGCCCCAGCATTTT

D gene: TRBD2
clone size: .
V gene: TRBV4-3
J gene: TRBJ2-1
CDR3 protein: CASSQDFERGVNEQFF
CDR3 DNA: TGCGCCAGCAGCCAAGATTTCGAGCGGGGGGTCAATGAGCAGTTCTTC

D gene: TRBD2
clone size: few
V gene: TRBV6-2/TRBV6-3
J gene: TRBJ2-5
CDR3 protein: CAVFSGTSGTGQETQYF
CDR3 DNA: TGTGCCGTATTCTCCGGGACTAGCGGGACTGGACAAGAGACCCAGTACTTC

D gene: .
clone size: .
V gene: TRBV10-3
J gene: TRBJ2-7
CDR3 protein: CAISETEPYEQYF
CDR3 DNA: TGTGCCATCAGTGAGACAGAGCCCTACGAGCAGTACTTC

D gene: .
clone size: few
V gene: TRBV28
J gene: TRBJ2-7
CDR3 protein: CASRGEYEQYF
CDR3 DNA: TGTGCCAGCAGGGGGGAGTACGAGCAGTACTTC

D gene: .
clone size: once
V gene: TRBV5-1
J gene: TRBJ1-6
CDR3 protein: CANSLERRYNSPLHF
CDR3 DNA: TGCGCCAACAGCTTGGAAAGGCGCTATAATTCACCCCTCCACTTT

D gene: TRBD1
clone size: once
V gene: TRBV20-1
J gene: TRBJ2-2
CDR3 protein: CSARDPGTANTGELFF
CDR3 DNA: TGCAGTGCTAGAGATCCAGGGACAGCGAACACCGGGGAGCTGTTTTTT

D gene: TRBD2
clone size: few
V gene: TRBV29-1
J gene: TRBJ2-3
CDR3 protein: CSIRAGLASDTQYF
CDR3 DNA: TGCAGCATCCGAGCGGGACTAGCGTCCGATACGCAGTATTTT

D gene: .
clone size: .
V gene: TRBV24-1
J gene: TRBJ2-3
CDR3 protein: CATSDAGQFTDTQYF
CDR3 DNA: TGTGCCACCAGTGATGCCGGACAGTTCACAGATACGCAGTATTTT